Listed below are T cell receptor beta chains from one sample, sequenced in a study of human T cells and chemical hapten exposure. A single record per CDR3 protein comes from TCRdb applying MiXCR to the RACE reads. The repertoire consists of 120,000 to 150,000 distinct CDR3 sequences, with approximately 12% occurring once and the leading ten covering about 1.3%. The sequenced sample was whole blood, obtained in connection with sensitization to the hapten diphenylcyclopropenone (DPC). The receptors were sampled from a woman aged 45-59 years with alopecia areata. Some clones in this sample may be carry-over from other donors' samples. Both conserved end residues are part of each CDR3. D genes are given only for firm matches. Only some rows state a clone size, as once, few, many or a class for expanded clones.

J,D,length,size,V,DNA,CDR3
TRBJ2-7,-,13,-,TRBV5-4,TGTGCCAGCAGCCTCCCTGGAGGGGCCGAGCAGTACTTC,CASSLPGGAEQYF
TRBJ2-7,-,13,many,TRBV28,TGTGCCAGCAGTTTGGGGAGGCCCTACGAGCAGTACTTC,CASSLGRPYEQYF
TRBJ2-2,-,13,few,TRBV21-1,TGTGCCAGCAGCGACAGGGTTCCCGGGGAGCTGTTTTTT,CASSDRVPGELFF
TRBJ1-1,TRBD1,15,few,TRBV28,TGTGCCAGCAGAAAGCAAGGGGGCGCGTACACTGAAGCTTTCTTT,CASRKQGGAYTEAFF
TRBJ1-2,-,12,few,TRBV20-1,TGCAGTGCCCCGCGAACCCACCGAGGCTACACCTTC,CSAPRTHRGYTF
TRBJ1-2,-,14,many,TRBV12-3/TRBV12-4,TGTGCCAGCAGCCCTTCGGGAGGGGCTGGAGGCTACACCTTC,CASSPSGGAGGYTF
TRBJ2-1,-,14,-,TRBV6-2/TRBV6-3,TGTGCCAGCAGTCGGGGACTCTCCTACAATGAGCAGTTCTTC,CASSRGLSYNEQFF
TRBJ2-2,TRBD2,16,-,TRBV4-2,TGTGCCAGCAGCCGCGAGGGACTAGCGGGAACCGGGGAGCTGTTTTTT,CASSREGLAGTGELFF
TRBJ2-7,TRBD1,17,-,TRBV4-2,TGTGCCAGCAGCCAAATAATCCAACAGGGGGACTCCTACGAGCAGTACTTC,CASSQIIQQGDSYEQYF
TRBJ1-5,-,15,-,TRBV12-3/TRBV12-4,TGTGCCAGCAGTTTCCGGGGAAACAGGAATCAGCCCCAGCATTTT,CASSFRGNRNQPQHF
TRBJ2-1,TRBD1,16,-,TRBV28,TGTGCCAGGCCGACAGGGGGTGCGTATAGCGCTAATGAGCAGTTCTTC,CARPTGGAYSANEQFF
TRBJ2-7,-,12,many,TRBV2,TGTGCCAGCAGTGAAGCGGGAGTCGAGCAGTACTTC,CASSEAGVEQYF
TRBJ1-1,-,14,many,TRBV5-1,TGCGCCAGCAGCTCTCTAGGGGAGGGCACTGAAGCTTTCTTT,CASSSLGEGTEAFF
TRBJ2-1,-,12,many,TRBV29-1,TGCAGCGTTGGTGCGGGGTTAAATGAGCAGTTCTTC,CSVGAGLNEQFF
TRBJ1-2,-,14,-,TRBV12-5,TGTGCTAGTGGTTCCGGGACGGATTTCTATGGCTACACCTTC,CASGSGTDFYGYTF
TRBJ2-2,-,15,-,TRBV5-4,TGTGCCAGCAGCCCCGGGACGGTGAACACCGGGGAGCTGTTTTTT,CASSPGTVNTGELFF
TRBJ2-5,TRBD2,15,-,TRBV29-1,TGCAGCGTTTGGCTAGCGGGAGGGCCAGGAGAGACCCAGTACTTC,CSVWLAGGPGETQYF
TRBJ2-5,TRBD1,13,-,TRBV18,TGTGCCAGCTTTGGGACAGGGCAAGAGACCCAGTACTTC,CASFGTGQETQYF
TRBJ1-5,-,14,many,TRBV4-2,TGTGCCAGCAGCCAAGATGCCCAACGGCAGCCCCAGCATTTT,CASSQDAQRQPQHF
TRBJ2-3,-,15,many,TRBV7-3,TGTGCCAGCAGCCCGGCGAAGGTTAGCACAGATACGCAGTATTTT,CASSPAKVSTDTQYF
TRBJ1-6,TRBD1,15,-,TRBV14,TGTGCCAGCAGTCTCGGGACAGGGGGCAGGTCACCCCTCCACTTT,CASSLGTGGRSPLHF
TRBJ2-1,TRBD2,13,-,TRBV6-1,TGTGCCACAGCGGGAGTTCATCGCAATGAGCAGTTCTTC,CATAGVHRNEQFF
TRBJ2-3,-,16,few,TRBV5-1,TGCGCCAGCAGCTTGGAGGCGGGACTCCCCAAAAATACGCAGTATTTT,CASSLEAGLPKNTQYF
TRBJ1-4,TRBD1,14,few,TRBV4-3,TGCGCCAGCAGCCAGGGGACAGGGGATGAAAAACTGTTTTTT,CASSQGTGDEKLFF
TRBJ1-1,TRBD1,12,-,TRBV29-1,TGCAGCGTTGAAAGAGGGGGCCATGAAGCTTTCTTT,CSVERGGHEAFF
TRBJ2-6,-,16,few,TRBV7-8,TGTGCCAGCAGGCACGGGGGTAGCTCTGGGGCCAACGTCCTGACTTTC,CASRHGGSSGANVLTF
TRBJ2-1,-,16,-,TRBV12-3/TRBV12-4,TGTGCCAGCAGTTCACTTCCCTCGGGCCCTCGCGGTGAGCAGTTCTTC,CASSSLPSGPRGEQFF
TRBJ2-1,-,16,few,TRBV7-3,TGTGCCAGCAGCCGAAGTTGGGACTCCCGGGGAAATGAGCAGTTCTTC,CASSRSWDSRGNEQFF
TRBJ2-3,TRBD2,16,many,TRBV20-1,TGCAGTGCCAGTACTAGCGGGAGACGTGGGAGGGATACGCAGTATTTT,CSASTSGRRGRDTQYF
TRBJ2-4,TRBD2,17,many,TRBV20-1,TGCAGTGCTAGAGAAGGACTAGGAGGACTAGCCAAAAACATTCAGTACTTC,CSAREGLGGLAKNIQYF
TRBJ2-5,TRBD1,15,-,TRBV29-1,TGCAGCGGCTCTGGGACAGGGGGTTTTGGAGAGACCCAGTACTTC,CSGSGTGGFGETQYF
TRBJ2-5,-,13,many,TRBV7-2,TGTGCCAGCAGCCATCGGATCGGTGAGACCCAGTACTTC,CASSHRIGETQYF
TRBJ1-5,-,12,many,TRBV29-1,TGCAGCGTAGGACAGAACAATCAGCCCCAGCATTTT,CSVGQNNQPQHF
TRBJ2-1,-,15,many,TRBV29-1,TGCAGCGTTGAAGATCGGGGGCCCCTCCGCTATGAGCAGTTCTTC,CSVEDRGPLRYEQFF
TRBJ2-6,TRBD1,20,few,TRBV27,TGTGCCAGCAGTTCCCCCCGGACAGGGAATAGGTTCGCTGGGGCCAACGTCCTGACTTTC,CASSSPRTGNRFAGANVLTF
TRBJ2-1,TRBD2,15,few,TRBV2,TGTGCCAGCGAGATAGCGGGAGGGCCCTACAATGAGCAGTTCTTC,CASEIAGGPYNEQFF
TRBJ1-1,-,13,-,TRBV28,TGTGCCAGCAGCAGCAGATTGAACACTGAAGCTTTCTTT,CASSSRLNTEAFF
TRBJ2-4,TRBD2,18,many,TRBV6-2/TRBV6-3,TGTGCCAGCAGGTCCGGGACTAGCGGAATTTTAGCCAAAAACATTCAGTACTTC,CASRSGTSGILAKNIQYF
TRBJ2-1,-,13,few,TRBV7-2,TGTGCCAGCAGCCTGACCACGGTCAATGAGCAGTTCTTC,CASSLTTVNEQFF